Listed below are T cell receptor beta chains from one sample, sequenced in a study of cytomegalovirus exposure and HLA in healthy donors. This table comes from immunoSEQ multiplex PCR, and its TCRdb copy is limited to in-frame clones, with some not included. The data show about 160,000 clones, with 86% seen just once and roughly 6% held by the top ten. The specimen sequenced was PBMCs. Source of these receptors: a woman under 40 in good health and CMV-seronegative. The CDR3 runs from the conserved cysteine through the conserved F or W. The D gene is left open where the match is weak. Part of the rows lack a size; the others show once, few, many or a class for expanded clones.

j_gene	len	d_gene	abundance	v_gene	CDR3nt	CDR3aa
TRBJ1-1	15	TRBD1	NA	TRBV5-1	TGCGCCAGCAGCGCCAAGACAGGGGCGGGAACTGAAGCTTTCTTT	CASSAKTGAGTEAFF
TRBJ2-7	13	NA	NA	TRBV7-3	TGTGCCAGCAGCTTACAGGGGAGCAACGAGCAGTACTTC	CASSLQGSNEQYF
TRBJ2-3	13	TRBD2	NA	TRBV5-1	TGCGCCAGCAGCTTGGAGACTAGCTATACGCAGTATTTT	CASSLETSYTQYF
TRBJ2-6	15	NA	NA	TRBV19	TGTGCCAGTAGTATTTCGGGAGCTGGGGCCAACGTCCTGACTTTC	CASSISGAGANVLTF
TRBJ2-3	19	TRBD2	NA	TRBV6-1	TGTGCCAGCAGTGAAGTTAGCGGGGGGTTACGGGCTAGCACAGATACGCAGTATTTT	CASSEVSGGLRASTDTQYF
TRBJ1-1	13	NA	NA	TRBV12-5	TGTGCTAGTGGTTTGGGAGTGGTTTCTGAAGCTTTCTTT	CASGLGVVSEAFF
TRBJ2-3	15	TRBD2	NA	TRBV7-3	TGTGCCAGCAGCGTCGGACTAGCGGTGACAGATACGCAGTATTTT	CASSVGLAVTDTQYF
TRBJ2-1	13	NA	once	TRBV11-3	TGTGCCAGCAGCGCTGGACCATTCAATGAGCAGTTCTTC	CASSAGPFNEQFF
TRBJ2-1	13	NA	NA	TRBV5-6	TGTGCCAGCAGTACCCACGGGGGGCGGGAGCAGTTCTTC	CASSTHGGREQFF
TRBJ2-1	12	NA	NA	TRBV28	TGTGCCAGCAGTTTAGTGTACAATGAGCAGTTCTTC	CASSLVYNEQFF
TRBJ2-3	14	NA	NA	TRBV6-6	TGTGCCAGCAGCCTGATGGACCAGACAGATACGCAGTATTTT	CASSLMDQTDTQYF
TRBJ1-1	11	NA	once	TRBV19	TGTGCCAGTACTATGAACACTGAAGCTTTCTTT	CASTMNTEAFF
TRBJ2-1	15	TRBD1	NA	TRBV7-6	TGTGCCAGCAGCAAACCGGGACAGGGGAACAATGAGCAGTTCTTC	CASSKPGQGNNEQFF
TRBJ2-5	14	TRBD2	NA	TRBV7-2	TGTGCCAGCAGCTTAAGCGGGGGGGCGCAGACCCAGTACTTC	CASSLSGGAQTQYF
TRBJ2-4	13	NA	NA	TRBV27	TGTGCCAGCAGTTGGCAGGGGCAAAACATTCAGTACTTC	CASSWQGQNIQYF
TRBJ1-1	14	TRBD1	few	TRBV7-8	TGTGCCAGCAGCTTCGGGACAGTGAACACTGAAGCTTTCTTT	CASSFGTVNTEAFF
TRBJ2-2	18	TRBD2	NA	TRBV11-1	TGTGCCAGCAGCTGGAGTCGGACTAGCGGGGACAACACCGGGGAGCTGTTTTTT	CASSWSRTSGDNTGELFF
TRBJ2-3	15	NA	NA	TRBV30	TGTGCCTGGAGTGTTCCTGTTTTTAGCACAGATACGCAGTATTTT	CAWSVPVFSTDTQYF
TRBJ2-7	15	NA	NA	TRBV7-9	TGTGCCAGCAGTTTGAACAGCGCGAGCTCCTACGAGCAGTACTTC	CASSLNSASSYEQYF
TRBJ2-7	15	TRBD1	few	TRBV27	TGTGCCAGCAGTCCAACTCCCCGGGACAGGGACGAGCAGTACTTC	CASSPTPRDRDEQYF
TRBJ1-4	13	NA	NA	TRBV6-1	TGTGCCAGCAGATGGCAGCTTAATGAAAAACTGTTTTTT	CASRWQLNEKLFF
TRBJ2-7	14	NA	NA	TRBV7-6	TGTGCCAGCAGCTTGGGGGAGCGGGCTGGGGAGCAGTACTTC	CASSLGERAGEQYF
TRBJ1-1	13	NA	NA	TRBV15	TGTGCCACCAGCGGGGACACTAACACTGAAGCTTTCTTT	CATSGDTNTEAFF
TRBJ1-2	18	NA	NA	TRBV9	TGTGCCAGCAGCGTGAGCCCGCACCCTGATTGGGGTAACTATGGCTACACCTTC	CASSVSPHPDWGNYGYTF
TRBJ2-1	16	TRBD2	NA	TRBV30	TGTGCCTGGGGTACCTTCCGGGCGCGGGAGAGAAATGAGCAGTTCTTC	CAWGTFRARERNEQFF
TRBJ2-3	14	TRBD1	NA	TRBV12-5	TGTGCTAGTGGTCCCGGGGACAGATCAGATACGCAGTATTTT	CASGPGDRSDTQYF
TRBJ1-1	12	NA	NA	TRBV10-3	TGTGCCATCAGAGGGCTGGGGACTGAAGCTTTCTTT	CAIRGLGTEAFF
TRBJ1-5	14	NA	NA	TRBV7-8	TGTGCCAGCAGCTTATCGGGGGCTGGCCAGCCCCAGCATTTT	CASSLSGAGQPQHF
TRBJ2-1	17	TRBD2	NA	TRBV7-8	TGTGCCAGCAGCTCCCCGATCGTAGCGGGAGGGGCCAATGAGCAGTTCTTC	CASSSPIVAGGANEQFF
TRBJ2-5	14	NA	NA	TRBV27	TGTGCCAGCAGGGCGGGACGGCGGCAGGAGACCCAGTACTTC	CASRAGRRQETQYF
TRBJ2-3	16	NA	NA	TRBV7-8	TGTGCCAGCAGCTTAGTGGTAACGGGGCCCACAGATACGCAGTATTTT	CASSLVVTGPTDTQYF
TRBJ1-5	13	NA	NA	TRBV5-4	TGTGCCAGCAGCTTGGATCGTAATCAGCCCCAGCATTTT	CASSLDRNQPQHF
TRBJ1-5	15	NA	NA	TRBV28	TGTGCCAGCAGTTTGTCAGGGACGGGCGGGGAGCCCCAGCATTTT	CASSLSGTGGEPQHF
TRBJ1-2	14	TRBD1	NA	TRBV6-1	TGTGCCAGCAGTGACGTGACAGGGACATATGGCTACACCTTC	CASSDVTGTYGYTF
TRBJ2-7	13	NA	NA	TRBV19	TGTGCCAGTAGTACTAGAATGGTGGCCGAGCAGTACTTC	CASSTRMVAEQYF
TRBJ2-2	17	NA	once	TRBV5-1	TGCGCCAGCAGCTTCTCGCTTATGTATCTAGCTGCCGGGGAGCTGTTTTTT	CASSFSLMYLAAGELFF
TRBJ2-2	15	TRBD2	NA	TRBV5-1	TGCGCCAGCAGTCCTAGCGGGGGGTACTCCGGGGAGCTGTTTTTT	CASSPSGGYSGELFF
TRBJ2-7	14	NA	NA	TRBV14	TGTGCCAGCAGCCAAAGCGGAGGTGCCTACGAGCAGTACTTC	CASSQSGGAYEQYF
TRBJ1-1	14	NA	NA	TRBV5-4	TGTGCCAGCAGCTGGGTCCAGGGGAGTACTGAAGCTTTCTTT	CASSWVQGSTEAFF
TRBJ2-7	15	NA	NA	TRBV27	TGTGCCAGCAGTTTTCTTAAGACACCTCCCTACGAGCAGTACTTC	CASSFLKTPPYEQYF
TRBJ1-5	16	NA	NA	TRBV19	TGTGCCAGTAGTATACCCGGGCGCTATAGCAATCAGCCCCAGCATTTT	CASSIPGRYSNQPQHF
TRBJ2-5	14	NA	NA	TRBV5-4	TGTGCCAGCAGCTTGGTTCAGTCCCAAGAGACCCAGTACTTC	CASSLVQSQETQYF
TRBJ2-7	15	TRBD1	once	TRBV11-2	TGTGCCAGCAGCCCTTTTCCGGACAGGGCCTACGAGCAGTACTTC	CASSPFPDRAYEQYF
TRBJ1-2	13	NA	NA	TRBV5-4	TGTGCCAGCAGCTTGGAGGGGGTATTTAGCTACACCTTC	CASSLEGVFSYTF
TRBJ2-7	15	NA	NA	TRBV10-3	TGTGCCATCAGCCCCCCCCCGGACGGTTCCTACGAGCAGTACTTC	CAISPPPDGSYEQYF
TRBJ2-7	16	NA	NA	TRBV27	TGTGCCAGCAGTCTACCTCCGGGACAACCGGGCTACGAGCAGTACTTC	CASSLPPGQPGYEQYF
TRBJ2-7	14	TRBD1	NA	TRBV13	TGTGCCAGCAGCGGAACAGGGGGTCCCTACGAGCAGTACTTC	CASSGTGGPYEQYF
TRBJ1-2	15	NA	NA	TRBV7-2	TGTGCCAGCAGCCCTTCAATGGACGGAAACTATGGCTACACCTTC	CASSPSMDGNYGYTF